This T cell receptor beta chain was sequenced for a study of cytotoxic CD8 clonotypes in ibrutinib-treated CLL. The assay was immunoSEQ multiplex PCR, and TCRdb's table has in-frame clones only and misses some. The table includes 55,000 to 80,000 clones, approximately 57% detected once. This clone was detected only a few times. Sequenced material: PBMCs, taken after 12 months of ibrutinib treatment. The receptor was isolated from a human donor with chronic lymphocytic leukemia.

CDR3 residues: CASAWGDSYEQYV. Written as DNA, the CDR3 is TGTGCCAGCGCTTGGGGGGACTCCTACGAGCAGTACGTC. The chain joins TRBV5-5 to TRBJ2-7; the D gene is possibly TRBD2 (6 bases). Germline CDR1 and CDR2: SGHKS and YYEKEE (reference sequence). The V end was cut by 7 bases, the J end by 0 bases, with 11 bases between. The CDR3 contains 13 residues.